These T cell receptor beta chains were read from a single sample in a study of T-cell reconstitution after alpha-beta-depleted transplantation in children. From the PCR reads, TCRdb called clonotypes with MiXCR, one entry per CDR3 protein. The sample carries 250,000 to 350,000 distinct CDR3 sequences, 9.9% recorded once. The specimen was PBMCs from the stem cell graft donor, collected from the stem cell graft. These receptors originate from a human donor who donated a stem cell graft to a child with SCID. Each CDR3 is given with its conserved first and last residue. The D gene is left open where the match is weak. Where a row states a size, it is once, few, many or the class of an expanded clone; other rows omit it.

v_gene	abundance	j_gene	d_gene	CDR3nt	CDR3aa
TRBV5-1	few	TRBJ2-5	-	TGCGCCAGCAGCTTGGGCCAGGCCATACCAGAGACCCAGTACTTC	CASSLGQAIPETQYF
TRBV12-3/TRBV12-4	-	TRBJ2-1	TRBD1	TGTGCCAGCAGTCTAGGGGACAGGGACAATGAGCAGTTCTTC	CASSLGDRDNEQFF
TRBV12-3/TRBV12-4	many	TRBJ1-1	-	TGTGCCAGCAGTGTGGGGGGAGCCACTGAAGCTTTCTTT	CASSVGGATEAFF
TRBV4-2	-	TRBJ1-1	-	TGTGCCAGCAGCCAAGTTACAGCGTTCACTGAAGCTTTCTTT	CASSQVTAFTEAFF
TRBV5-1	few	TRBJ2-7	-	TGCGCCAGCAGCTTGAGCCGGGACGGTCACTCCTACGAGCAGTACTTC	CASSLSRDGHSYEQYF
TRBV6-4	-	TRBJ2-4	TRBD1	TGTGCCAGCAGAACTAAGACAGGGAGCAAAAACATTCAGTACTTC	CASRTKTGSKNIQYF
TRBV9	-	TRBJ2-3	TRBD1	TGTGCCAGCAGTCAGGACAGGGGGCGCTGGACAGATACGCAGTATTTT	CASSQDRGRWTDTQYF
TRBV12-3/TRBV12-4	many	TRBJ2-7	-	TGTGCCAGCAGTTTCACAGCCTCCTACGAGCAGTACTTC	CASSFTASYEQYF
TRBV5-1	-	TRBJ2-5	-	TGCGCCAGCAGCTTCCTCGGGGAAGCGCAAGAGACCCAGTACTTC	CASSFLGEAQETQYF
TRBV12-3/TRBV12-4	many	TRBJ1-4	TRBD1	TGTGCCAGCAGGTCGGACAGGGGATTTAATGAAAAACTGTTTTTT	CASRSDRGFNEKLFF
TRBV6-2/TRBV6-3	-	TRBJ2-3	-	TGTGCCAGCACCCGGGAGAGTATAGATACGCAGTATTTT	CASTRESIDTQYF
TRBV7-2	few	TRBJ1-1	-	TGTGCCAGCAGCTTAGACAAGCTTGCTGAAGCTTTCTTT	CASSLDKLAEAFF
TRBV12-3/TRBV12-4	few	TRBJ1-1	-	TGTGCCAGCAGTTTACCGGGCAGGGCGAACACTGAAGCTTTCTTT	CASSLPGRANTEAFF
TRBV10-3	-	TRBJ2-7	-	TGTGCCATCAGTGATCGTGAGGTATCAGAGAACAACCCCTACGAGCAGTACTTC	CAISDREVSENNPYEQYF
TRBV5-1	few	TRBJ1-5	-	TGCGCCAGCAGCTTGGAAGGGATGGGCAATCAGCCCCAGCATTTT	CASSLEGMGNQPQHF
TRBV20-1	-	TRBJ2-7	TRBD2	TGCAGTGCTACTACTAGCGGGGGGAGTAGCTCCTACGAGCAGTACTTC	CSATTSGGSSSYEQYF
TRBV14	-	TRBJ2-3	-	TGTGCCAGCAGCATTGGTACAGTTAGCACAGATACGCAGTATTTT	CASSIGTVSTDTQYF
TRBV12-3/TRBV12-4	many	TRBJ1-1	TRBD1	TGTGCCAGCACTCCGGGACAGGGCTTCACTGAAGCTTTCTTT	CASTPGQGFTEAFF
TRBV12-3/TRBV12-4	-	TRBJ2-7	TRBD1	TGTGCCAGCAGTCGAACAGGGGGAGATCCCTACGAGCAGTACTTC	CASSRTGGDPYEQYF
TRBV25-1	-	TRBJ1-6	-	TGTGCCAGCAGTGAATCTTCAGGGCGGGCATCACCCCTCCACTTT	CASSESSGRASPLHF
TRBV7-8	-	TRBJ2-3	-	TGTGCCAGCAGCCTTCGGACGGGGGCCTTAACAGATACGCAGTATTTT	CASSLRTGALTDTQYF
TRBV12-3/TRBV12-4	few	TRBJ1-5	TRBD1	TGTGCCAGCACCCAAATACAGGGGGCACATCAGCCCCAGCATTTT	CASTQIQGAHQPQHF
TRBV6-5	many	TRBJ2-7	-	TGTGCCAGCAGTCGGACGCAGGGTTTTGGCGAGCAGTACTTC	CASSRTQGFGEQYF
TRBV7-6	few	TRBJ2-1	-	TGTGCCAGCAGCGTAGATAAGGGTCGTTACAATGAGCAGTTCTTC	CASSVDKGRYNEQFF
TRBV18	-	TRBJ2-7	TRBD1	TGTGCCAGCTCATCGCAGGGACAGGGCGAGCAGTACTTC	CASSSQGQGEQYF
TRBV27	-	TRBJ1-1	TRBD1	TGTGCCAGCAGCCCAGGGGGGCCTGACACTGAAGCTTTCTTT	CASSPGGPDTEAFF
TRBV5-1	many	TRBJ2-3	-	TGCGCCAGCAGCTTGTCAGGGGTGGATACGCAGTATTTT	CASSLSGVDTQYF
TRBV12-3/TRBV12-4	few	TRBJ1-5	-	TGTGCCAGCAGTTTAGACGTTGGACGGTTCAATCAGCCCCAGCATTTT	CASSLDVGRFNQPQHF
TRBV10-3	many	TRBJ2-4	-	TGTGCCGTCGGAGGGAACATTCAGTACTTC	CAVGGNIQYF
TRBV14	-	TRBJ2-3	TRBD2	TGTGCCAGCAGCCAAGTGACTAGCGGGATCACAGATACGCAGTATTTT	CASSQVTSGITDTQYF
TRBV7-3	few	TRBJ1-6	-	TGTGCCAGCAGCGTACAGGGAGCGAATAATTCACCCCTCCACTTT	CASSVQGANNSPLHF
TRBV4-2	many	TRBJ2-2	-	TGTGCCAGCAGCCAATTAACGACCTCGCACGGGGCCCTAAGAACCGGGGAGCTGTTTTTT	CASSQLTTSHGALRTGELFF
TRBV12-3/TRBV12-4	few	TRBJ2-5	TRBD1	TGTGCCAGCAGTGATAGGACAGGGGACCTCCGAGAGACCCAGTACTTC	CASSDRTGDLRETQYF
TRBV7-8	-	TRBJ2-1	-	TGTGCCAGCAGCACAAGAGGACCCGAGGCCTACAATGAGCAGTTCTTC	CASSTRGPEAYNEQFF
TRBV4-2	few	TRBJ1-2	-	TGTGCCAGCAGCCAAGACGGACAAGGCTACACCTTC	CASSQDGQGYTF
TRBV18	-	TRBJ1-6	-	TGTGCCAGCTCACGCTTTACGGACCGCAATTCACCCCTCCACTTT	CASSRFTDRNSPLHF
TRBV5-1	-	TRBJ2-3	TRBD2	TGCGCCAGCAGCCCGACCTTGGGGCTAGCGGGGGGACTAAGCACAGATACGCAGTATTTT	CASSPTLGLAGGLSTDTQYF
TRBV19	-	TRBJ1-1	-	TGTGCCAGTAGCTCCCGTTGGAACACTGAAGCTTTCTTT	CASSSRWNTEAFF
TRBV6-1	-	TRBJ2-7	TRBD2	TGTGCCAGCAATGGAGGGACTAGCGGGGGGAGTGAGCAGTACTTC	CASNGGTSGGSEQYF
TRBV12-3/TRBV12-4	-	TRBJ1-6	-	TGTGCCAGCAGTTTAAAGAGGTTTTATAATTCACCCCTCCACTTT	CASSLKRFYNSPLHF
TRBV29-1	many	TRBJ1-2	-	TGCAGCGTTGAAGAACAATATGGCTACACCTTC	CSVEEQYGYTF
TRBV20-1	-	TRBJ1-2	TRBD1	TGCAGTGCTAGAAGACAGGGAGGGTACTATGGCTACACCTTC	CSARRQGGYYGYTF
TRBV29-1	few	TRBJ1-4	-	TGCAGCGTTGGATCAGGCACAACTAATGAAAAACTGTTTTTT	CSVGSGTTNEKLFF
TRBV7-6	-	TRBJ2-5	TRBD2	TGTGCCAGCAGCCCGGTGGGTAGCGGGGTCCAAGAGACCCAGTACTTC	CASSPVGSGVQETQYF
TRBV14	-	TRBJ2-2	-	TGTGCCAGCAGCCAAGGCGGGGCTTTCGGGGAGCTGTTTTTT	CASSQGGAFGELFF
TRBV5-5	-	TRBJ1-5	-	TGTGCCAGCAGCTTTCGAGGGAAAGAGAATCAGCCCCAGCATTTT	CASSFRGKENQPQHF
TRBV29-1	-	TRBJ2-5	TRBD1	TGCAGCGTTGAGGTGGTAGGGGGCTGGGAGACCCAGTACTTC	CSVEVVGGWETQYF
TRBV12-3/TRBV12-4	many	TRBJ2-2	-	TGTGCCAGCAGACGAGAAGGGCCGGGGGAGCTGTTTTTT	CASRREGPGELFF
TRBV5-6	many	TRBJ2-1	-	TGTGCCAGCAGCACAGCGACAGTTCTCAATGAGCAGTTCTTC	CASSTATVLNEQFF
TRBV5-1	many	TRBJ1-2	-	TGCGCCAGCAGCGCTTTGGCAGGCGCCCCAACACAGGGCTACACCTTC	CASSALAGAPTQGYTF
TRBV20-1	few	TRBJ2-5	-	TGCAGTGCTAGAGACCCCCTAAAAGAGACCCAGTACTTC	CSARDPLKETQYF
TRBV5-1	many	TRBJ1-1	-	TGCGCCAGCAGCTCCAGTGGTGCCCCGAACACTGAAGCTTTCTTT	CASSSSGAPNTEAFF
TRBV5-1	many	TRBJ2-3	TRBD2	TGCGCCAGCAGCCCTACTAGCGGGGGGGCTCCAGATACGCAGTATTTT	CASSPTSGGAPDTQYF
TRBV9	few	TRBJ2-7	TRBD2	TGTGCCAGCAGCTTGGGCTTCGCGGGGGGGCCGGACGAGCAGTACTTC	CASSLGFAGGPDEQYF
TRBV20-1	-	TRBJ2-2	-	TGCAGTATATCGGGCGGAACCGGGGAGCTGTTTTTT	CSISGGTGELFF